This passage covers 10 T cell receptor beta chains from one sample sequenced in a study of blood T cell repertoires in COVID-19. TCRdb's table, derived via immunoSEQ multiplex PCR, lists solely in-frame clones and lacks some. Found here are fewer than 200,000 clones, more than 75% of them singletons; the top ten hold around 6%. The source material was peripheral blood. These receptors originate from a man aged 35-49 years with active or convalescent COVID-19.

The V call is TRBV19, the J call TRBJ2-5; D might be TRBD1 (5 bases). Germline lookup yields CDR1 LNHDA and CDR2 SQIVND (reference sequence). The CDR3 spans 13 residues. Trimming took 5 bases from V and 5 from J, leaving 12 bases between them. The CDR3 sequence is CASSPSKGETQYF. The CDR3 nucleotides are TGTGCCAGTAGTCCTAGTAAGGGGGAGACCCAGTACTTC.

V and J are TRBV5-1 and TRBJ2-3, with 7 bases lining up with TRBD2. CDR1 is SGHRS, CDR2 YFSETQ, per germline. CDR3 size: 14 residues. V trimming: 0 bases; J trimming: 3 bases; junction bases outside the gene matches: 1. The CDR3 is CASSLGRETDTQYF. The DNA for the CDR3 is TGCGCCAGCAGCTTGGGGCGGGAGACAGATACGCAGTATTTT.

The gene calls are TRBV29-1 and TRBJ2-5; weak D call: TRBD1 (5 bases). This CDR3 has 14 residues. The germline CDR1 and CDR2 sequences are SQVTM and ANQGSEA. The ends were cut back, 4 bases at V and 2 bases at J, with 14 bases in the middle. The CDR3 region is CSVVRAEPQETQYF. The CDR3 DNA reads as TGCAGCGTTGTCAGGGCTGAACCACAAGAGACCCAGTACTTC.

The chain is built from TRBV3-1 (or the pseudogene TRBV3-2) and TRBJ1-1, with D perhaps matching TRBD1 (6 bases). Germline V gene lookup returns CDR1 LGHDT and CDR2 YNNKEL (reference sequence). The CDR3 extends over 15 amino acids. V was cut by 0 bases and J by 5 bases, with 13 bases left in between. This CDR3 is CASSQDLAGETEAFF. In DNA, the CDR3 is TGTGCCAGCAGCCAAGATCTGGCAGGGGAGACTGAAGCTTTCTTT.

V and J are TRBV19 and TRBJ2-2; a possible D gene is TRBD1 (6 bases). There are 19 residues in the CDR3. Germline values: CDR1 LNHDA, CDR2 SQIVND (reference sequence). V was pared by 2 bases and J by 1 base, with 20 bases between. The CDR3 region is CASSIYAVWDTMNTGELFF. For the CDR3, the DNA is TGTGCCAGTAGTATATACGCCGTCTGGGACACGATGAACACCGGGGAGCTGTTTTTT.

The chain is built from TRBV12-3 or TRBV12-4 and TRBJ1-2, with D uncertain. Trimming shortened V by 3 bases and J by 7 bases, and 12 bases separated the two germline ends. CDR3 length equals 13 residues. The CDR3 here is CASSLGTPLGYTF. DNA for the CDR3: TGTGCCAGCAGTTTGGGCACCCCCCTTGGCTACACCTTC.

The genes are TRBV19 and TRBJ1-2; 8 bases line up with TRBD1. Germline values: CDR1 LNHDA, CDR2 SQIVND (reference sequence). This CDR3 spans 13 amino acids. The trim removed 3 bases at V and 7 bases at J, leaving 4 bases unmatched. The CDR3: CASSISQGAGYTF. The CDR3 nucleotides are TGTGCCAGTAGTATCTCGCAGGGGGCTGGCTACACCTTC.

This clone has just a few counts. The V call is TRBV2, the J call TRBJ1-2; TRBD1 agrees at 7 bases. Germline V lookup: CDR1 SNHLY, CDR2 FYNNEI. The CDR3 totals 13 residues. Germline trimming cut 6 bases from V and 8 bases from J; bases unmatched to any gene: 9. CDR3 loop: CASSITGAEGYTF. CDR3 nucleotides: TGTGCCAGCAGCATTACAGGGGCTGAAGGCTACACCTTC.

This chain connects TRBV3-1 (or the pseudogene TRBV3-2) to TRBJ2-3; perhaps TRBD2 as D (6 bases). The CDR3 length is 16 residues. CDR1 LGHDT and CDR2 YNNKEL come from the germline V gene (reference sequence). V was pared by 2 bases and J by 1 base, with 13 bases between. CDR3 nucleotides: TGTGCCAGCAGCCAACTGGACTGGGAGGGCACAGATACGCAGTATTTT. Residues: CASSQLDWEGTDTQYF.

Only one count was recorded for this clone. The V gene is TRBV6-1, the J gene TRBJ1-2; the D is unclear. Per germline, CDR1 MNHNS and CDR2 SASEGT. The V end lost 1 base, the J end lost 7 bases, and 13 bases lay between the germline ends. This CDR3 is built from 14 residues. The CDR3 loop reads CASSEENRRPGYTF. CDR3 sequence (DNA): TGTGCCAGCAGTGAAGAAAACAGAAGGCCTGGCTACACCTTC.